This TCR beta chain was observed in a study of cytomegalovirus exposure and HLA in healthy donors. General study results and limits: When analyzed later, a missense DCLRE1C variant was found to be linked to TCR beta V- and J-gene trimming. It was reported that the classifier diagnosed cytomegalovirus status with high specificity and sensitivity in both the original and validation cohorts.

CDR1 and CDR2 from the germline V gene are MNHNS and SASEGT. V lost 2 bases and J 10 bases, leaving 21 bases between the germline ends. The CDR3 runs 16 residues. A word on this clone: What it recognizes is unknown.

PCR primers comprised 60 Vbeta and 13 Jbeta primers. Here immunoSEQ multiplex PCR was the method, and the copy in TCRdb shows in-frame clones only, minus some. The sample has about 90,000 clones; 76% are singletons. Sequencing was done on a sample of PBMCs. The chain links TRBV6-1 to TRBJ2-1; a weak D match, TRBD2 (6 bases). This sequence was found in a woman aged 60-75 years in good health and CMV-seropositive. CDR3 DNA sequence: TGTGCCAGCAGTGAATGGGCGCAACTCACGGCGGGGGAGCAGTTCTTC. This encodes CASSEWAQLTAGEQFF.